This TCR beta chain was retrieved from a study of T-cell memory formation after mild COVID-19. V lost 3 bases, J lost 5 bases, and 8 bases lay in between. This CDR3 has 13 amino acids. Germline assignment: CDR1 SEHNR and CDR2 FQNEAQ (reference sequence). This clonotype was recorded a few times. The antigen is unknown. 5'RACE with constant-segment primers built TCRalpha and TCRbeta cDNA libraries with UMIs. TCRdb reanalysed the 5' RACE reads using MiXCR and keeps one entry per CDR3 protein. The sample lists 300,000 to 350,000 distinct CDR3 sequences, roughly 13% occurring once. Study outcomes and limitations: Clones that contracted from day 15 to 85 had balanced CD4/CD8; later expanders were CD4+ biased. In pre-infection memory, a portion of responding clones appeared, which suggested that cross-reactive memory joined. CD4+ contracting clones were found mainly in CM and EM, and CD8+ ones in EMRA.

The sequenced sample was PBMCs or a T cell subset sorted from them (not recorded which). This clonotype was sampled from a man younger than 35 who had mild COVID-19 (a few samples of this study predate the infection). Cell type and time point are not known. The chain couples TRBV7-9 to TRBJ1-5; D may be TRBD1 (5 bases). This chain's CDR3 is CASSFQGHQPQHF. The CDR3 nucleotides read TGTGCCAGCAGCTTCCAGGGCCATCAGCCCCAGCATTTT.